The rows below give T cell receptor beta chains drawn from one sample of a study of blood T cell repertoires in COVID-19. Assay used: immunoSEQ multiplex PCR; TCRdb lists only in-frame clones, some missing. The table includes 200,000 to 250,000 clones, more than 80% detected once. The material sequenced was peripheral blood. These receptor sequences come from a woman aged 30 to 39 with COVID-19, enrolled during active disease. CDR3s include the opening cysteine and the closing phenylalanine or tryptophan. D genes are given only for firm matches. Clone size, where shown, is once, few, many, or a class for clones that have expanded.

>15|.|TRBD2|TRBV5-6|TRBJ2-3
TGTGCCAGCAGCTCTATGGGTAGCGGGTCAGATACGCAGTATTTT
CASSSMGSGSDTQYF
>16|.|TRBD1|TRBV30|TRBJ1-1
TGTGCCTGGGCGACCCCGGGACAGGGGATGGACACTGAAGCTTTCTTT
CAWATPGQGMDTEAFF
>13|once|TRBD1|TRBV30|TRBJ2-7
TGTGCCTGGAGTACGACAGGGAACAACGAGCAGTACTTC
CAWSTTGNNEQYF
>14|.|.|TRBV2|TRBJ2-3
TGTGCCAGCAACGAGGGGGGGCCGGCAGATACGCAGTATTTT
CASNEGGPADTQYF
>14|.|TRBD1|TRBV9|TRBJ2-1
TGTGCCAGCAGCGCGGAGACAGGGGAGAATGAGCAGTTCTTC
CASSAETGENEQFF
>14|.|.|TRBV6-5|TRBJ1-2
TGTGCCAGCAGTTACTCGCAGGGTAACTATGGCTACACCTTC
CASSYSQGNYGYTF
>24|.|TRBD2|TRBV6-6|TRBJ2-3
TGTGCCAGCAGTCCTAGGTTGGGCCAAACAAGACTAGCGGGAGGCTGGACGAAGACAGATACGCAGTATTTT
CASSPRLGQTRLAGGWTKTDTQYF
>13|.|.|TRBV4-3|TRBJ2-1
TGCGCCAGCAGCCAAGATCTGGGGAGTGAGCAGTTCTTC
CASSQDLGSEQFF
>16|.|TRBD2|TRBV19|TRBJ2-3
TGTGCCAGTAGTATATGGGGCGGGAGGGCCAAAGATACGCAGTATTTT
CASSIWGGRAKDTQYF
>16|.|TRBD1|TRBV19|TRBJ2-7
TGTGCCAGTAGTATAGAGGTGGGACAGGGGATCAACGAGCAGTACTTC
CASSIEVGQGINEQYF
>13|.|.|TRBV9|TRBJ1-4
TGTGCCAGCAGCGTAGACAGGGATGAAAAACTGTTTTTT
CASSVDRDEKLFF
>15|.|.|TRBV3-1/TRBV3-2|TRBJ1-5
TGTGCCAGCAGCCAATTCCCTTTTAGCAATCAGCCCCAGCATTTT
CASSQFPFSNQPQHF
>15|.|.|TRBV15|TRBJ2-3
TGTGCCACCAGGGTAGGGGGCGGGGGCACAGATACGCAGTATTTT
CATRVGGGGTDTQYF
>18|.|TRBD1|TRBV19|TRBJ1-2
TGTGCCAGTAGTCGTCCGTGGGGACAGGGGACTTCTTTCTATGGCTACACCTTC
CASSRPWGQGTSFYGYTF
>15|.|TRBD2|TRBV5-1|TRBJ2-7
TGCGCCAGCAGCTTGGTCTCTAGCGGGAGTCCCGAGCAGTACTTC
CASSLVSSGSPEQYF
>17|.|.|TRBV7-9|TRBJ1-1
TGTGCCAGCAGCCAAGGGACGGGCAGGGGAAGGGGCACTGAAGCTTTCTTT
CASSQGTGRGRGTEAFF
>14|.|.|TRBV4-1|TRBJ2-7
TGCGCCAGCAGCCAAGTCGGACAGTACTACGAGCAGTACTTC
CASSQVGQYYEQYF
>14|.|.|TRBV30|TRBJ1-2
TGTGCCTGGAGTGTAGGGGGGGTTACCCATGGCTACACCTTC
CAWSVGGVTHGYTF
>13|.|.|TRBV30|TRBJ1-2
TGTGCCTTGGAAAGAGACAGAAACTATGGCTACACCTTC
CALERDRNYGYTF
>14|.|TRBD1|TRBV27|TRBJ1-2
TGTGCCAGCAGTTCCGGACAGGGTCACTATGGCTACACCTTC
CASSSGQGHYGYTF
>14|.|.|TRBV24-1|TRBJ2-3
TGTGCCACCAGTGCGGGGGTAAGGTCAGATACGCAGTATTTT
CATSAGVRSDTQYF
>15|.|TRBD1|TRBV7-2|TRBJ2-1
TGTGCCAGCAGCCCCGACAGGGTTACATACAATGAGCAGTTCTTC
CASSPDRVTYNEQFF
>13|few|TRBD1|TRBV18|TRBJ1-1
TGTGCCAGCTCAACAAAGCAGGGGGCCGAAGCTTTCTTT
CASSTKQGAEAFF
>15|.|.|TRBV4-3|TRBJ1-3
TGCGCCAGCAGCATTGACATCCTACGTGGAAACACCATATATTTT
CASSIDILRGNTIYF
>13|.|TRBD1|TRBV19|TRBJ1-1
TGTGCCAGTCGGGACAGCGCGAACACTGAAGCTTTCTTT
CASRDSANTEAFF
>18|.|TRBD2|TRBV7-6|TRBJ2-1
TGTGCCAGCAGCTTATGGGTTTGGGGGACTAGCTCGAGGGATGAGCAGTTCTTC
CASSLWVWGTSSRDEQFF
>14|.|.|TRBV9|TRBJ2-3
TGTGCCAGCAGCCGGGACTCTAGCACAGATACGCAGTATTTT
CASSRDSSTDTQYF
>14|.|TRBD2|TRBV6-5|TRBJ2-7
TGTGCCACCAGACTAGCGGGAGGGCCCCACGAGCAGTACTTC
CATRLAGGPHEQYF
>17|few|.|TRBV27|TRBJ1-6
TGTGCCAGCAGTCAACGCGCGGGGCAGAACAGACGTTCACCCCTCCACTTT
CASSQRAGQNRRSPLHF
>15|.|TRBD2|TRBV5-1|TRBJ2-3
TGCGCCAGCAGCTTCTATAGCGGGGTCACAGATACGCAGTATTTT
CASSFYSGVTDTQYF
>11|.|TRBD2|TRBV30|TRBJ2-7
TGTGCCTGGACGGGGGGGCTCGAGCAGTACTTC
CAWTGGLEQYF
>14|.|TRBD1|TRBV4-2|TRBJ1-1
TGTGCCAGCAGCCTGGACAGGGATGGCACTGAAGCTTTCTTT
CASSLDRDGTEAFF
>14|.|.|TRBV5-5|TRBJ2-2
TGTGCCAGCAGCGTCACTAGCCTTACCGGGGAGCTGTTTTTT
CASSVTSLTGELFF
>14|.|.|TRBV7-3|TRBJ1-6
TGTGCCAGCAGCTTAGGGGCTCAGGGTTCACCCCTCCACTTT
CASSLGAQGSPLHF
>17|once|.|TRBV7-3|TRBJ2-3
TGTGCCAGCAGCTTAACGGGTCTCAGGGATGGAACAGATACGCAGTATTTT
CASSLTGLRDGTDTQYF
>14|.|.|TRBV6-6|TRBJ2-5
TGTGCCAGCAGTTCCACGGACAGTAGTAGTACCCAGTACTTC
CASSSTDSSSTQYF
>15|.|TRBD1|TRBV4-2|TRBJ1-5
TGTGCCAGCAGCCAAGCGACAGGGAGCAATCAGCCCCAGCATTTT
CASSQATGSNQPQHF
>16|.|TRBD1|TRBV4-1|TRBJ1-5
TGCGCCAGCAGCCAAGAAATCACAGGGGTTGGCCAGCCCCAGCATTTT
CASSQEITGVGQPQHF
>12|few|TRBD1|TRBV6-2/TRBV6-3|TRBJ1-2
TGTGCCAGCAGTTGGGACAGAAACGGCTACACCTTC
CASSWDRNGYTF
>14|.|TRBD1|TRBV7-8|TRBJ2-3
TGTGCCAGCAGCCCCGGGACAGGGCCAGATACGCAGTATTTT
CASSPGTGPDTQYF
>14|.|.|TRBV13|TRBJ1-2
TGTGCCAGCAGCTTAGGCGGCCGGGGGGGTGGCTACACCTTC
CASSLGGRGGGYTF
>15|.|.|TRBV27|TRBJ2-3
TGTGCCAGCAGTTTAGGGGGGAGTTGGACAGATACGCAGTATTTT
CASSLGGSWTDTQYF
>15|.|.|TRBV15|TRBJ1-4
TGTGCCACCAGCAGCAGCGTAAGGCGGGGAGAAAAACTGTTTTTT
CATSSSVRRGEKLFF
>15|.|.|TRBV4-3|TRBJ2-3
TGCGCCAGCAGCCAAGGATTAGCCGAGCAGGGTACGCAGTATTTT
CASSQGLAEQGTQYF
>16|.|.|TRBV7-2|TRBJ2-1
TGTGCCAGCAGCTTAGCCCACGAGTTATCCTACAATGAGCAGTTCTTC
CASSLAHELSYNEQFF
>14|.|TRBD1|TRBV6-5|TRBJ1-3
TGTGCCAGCAGTATCGGGACAGGGAGAAACACCATATATTTT
CASSIGTGRNTIYF
>17|.|TRBD1|TRBV27|TRBJ2-3
TGTGCCAGCAGTGATCCTGGGACAGGACAAGTCACAGATACGCAGTATTTT
CASSDPGTGQVTDTQYF
>14|.|TRBD2|TRBV2|TRBJ2-3
TGTGCCAGCAACGCGGGAGGCTCTCAAGATACGCAGTATTTT
CASNAGGSQDTQYF
>14|once|.|TRBV30|TRBJ2-1
TGTGCCTGGAGTTTGGGCCCTACCTACAATGAGCAGTTCTTC
CAWSLGPTYNEQFF
>15|once|TRBD2|TRBV9|TRBJ2-1
TGTGCCAGCAGCGCGGAGGCTAGCGGGGGGAATGAGCAGTTCTTC
CASSAEASGGNEQFF
>16|.|TRBD2|TRBV4-1|TRBJ2-7
TGCGCCAGCAGCCAAGTAGGGCGGGGGGGCCCGGTTGAGCAGTACTTC
CASSQVGRGGPVEQYF
>16|.|.|TRBV4-1|TRBJ1-2
TGCGCCAGCAGCCAAGAAGCGGGGGCTGGCATCTATGGCTACACCTTC
CASSQEAGAGIYGYTF
>13|.|.|TRBV15|TRBJ2-7
TGTGCCACCAGCAAGGACTTGACCTACGAGCAGTACTTC
CATSKDLTYEQYF
>19|.|TRBD2|TRBV3-1/TRBV3-2|TRBJ2-1
TGTGCCAGCAGCCACCGGACTAGCGGGAGAATAGGGTTTAACAATGAGCAGTTCTTC
CASSHRTSGRIGFNNEQFF
>19|.|TRBD2|TRBV10-3|TRBJ2-5
TGTGCCATCAGTGAGTCCCTAGCGGGGGGGACCCGGTACCAAGAGACCCAGTACTTC
CAISESLAGGTRYQETQYF
>15|.|TRBD1|TRBV6-6|TRBJ2-1
TGTGCCAGCAGTTCCTCCGGGACAGGATACAATGAGCAGTTCTTC
CASSSSGTGYNEQFF
>14|few|.|TRBV4-3|TRBJ1-5
TGCGCCAGCAGCCAAGATAACGGGGTTCAGCCCCAGCATTTT
CASSQDNGVQPQHF
>15|.|TRBD1|TRBV29-1|TRBJ1-2
TGCAGCGTTGACGCTCTGACAGGGGGCAACTATGGCTACACCTTC
CSVDALTGGNYGYTF
>13|.|.|TRBV19|TRBJ1-6
TGTGCCGGGGCAGACTCGAATAATTCACCCCTCCACTTT
CAGADSNNSPLHF
>12|.|.|TRBV14|TRBJ2-3
TGTGCCAGCAGCCCCCGGGGAGATACGCAGTATTTT
CASSPRGDTQYF